Listed below are T cell receptor beta chains from one sample, sequenced in a study of blood T cell repertoires in COVID-19. Repertoires were generated with immunoSEQ multiplex PCR, while TCRdb's copy carries only in-frame clones and drops some. The sample holds about 82,000 clones, approximately 80% seen once. Source material: peripheral blood. The receptors were sampled from a woman in her thirties or forties with active or convalescent COVID-19. Both conserved end residues are part of each CDR3. The D gene is left open where the match is weak. The size field is filled for only some rows; it gives once, few, many or a size class.

V	D	size	J	DNA	CDR3
TRBV5-8	-	-	TRBJ2-2	TGTGCCAGCAGCTTTTCCAGGACCGGGGAGCTGTTTTTT	CASSFSRTGELFF
TRBV7-2	-	-	TRBJ2-7	TGTGCCAGCGGAACAGGGGCGGGGGAGCAGTACTTC	CASGTGAGEQYF
TRBV30	TRBD1	-	TRBJ1-6	TGTGCCTGGAGTGTAGGGGACAGGGGTATTAATTCACCCCTCCACTTT	CAWSVGDRGINSPLHF
TRBV4-1	TRBD1	-	TRBJ1-4	TGCGCCAGCAGCCAAGAGCCGGGACAGGTGAATGAAAAACTGTTTTTT	CASSQEPGQVNEKLFF
TRBV7-2	-	-	TRBJ2-7	TGTGCCAGCAGCAACCCGGGTCTAGCCCAAAGGGAGCAGTACTTC	CASSNPGLAQREQYF
TRBV28	TRBD1	-	TRBJ1-2	TGTGCCAGCAGACCAGGCGGGTCAGGGGGCGGCTATGGCTACACCTTC	CASRPGGSGGGYGYTF
TRBV7-8	-	once	TRBJ1-5	TGTGCCAGCAGTGGGGCAGGACGGAGTCAGCCCCAGCATTTT	CASSGAGRSQPQHF
TRBV7-2	TRBD1	-	TRBJ2-7	TGTGCCAGCAGCTCTAGGGGCAGGGGGCATGATTACGAGCAGTACTTC	CASSSRGRGHDYEQYF
TRBV5-5	-	-	TRBJ2-6	TGTGCCAGCAGCTTGGATGGAGGGGGGGCCAACGTCCTGACTTTC	CASSLDGGGANVLTF
TRBV28	TRBD2	-	TRBJ2-7	TGTGCCAGCAGGGGGATGAGCGGGGGCTTCTACGAGCAGTACTTC	CASRGMSGGFYEQYF
TRBV30	-	-	TRBJ1-5	TGTGCCTGGAGTGACGACAGCTCGGGTCAGCCCCAGCATTTT	CAWSDDSSGQPQHF
TRBV3-1/TRBV3-2	-	-	TRBJ1-6	TGTGCCAGCAGCCAAGAAAAGTGGGTCAGGGGTTCATCACCCCTCCACTTT	CASSQEKWVRGSSPLHF
TRBV6-1	-	-	TRBJ2-7	TGTGCCAGCAGTGAAGGTCCGGCCTACGAGCAGTACTTC	CASSEGPAYEQYF
TRBV7-9	TRBD1	-	TRBJ2-3	TGTGCCAGCAGCAGGGACAGGGGGTTAACAGATACGCAGTATTTT	CASSRDRGLTDTQYF